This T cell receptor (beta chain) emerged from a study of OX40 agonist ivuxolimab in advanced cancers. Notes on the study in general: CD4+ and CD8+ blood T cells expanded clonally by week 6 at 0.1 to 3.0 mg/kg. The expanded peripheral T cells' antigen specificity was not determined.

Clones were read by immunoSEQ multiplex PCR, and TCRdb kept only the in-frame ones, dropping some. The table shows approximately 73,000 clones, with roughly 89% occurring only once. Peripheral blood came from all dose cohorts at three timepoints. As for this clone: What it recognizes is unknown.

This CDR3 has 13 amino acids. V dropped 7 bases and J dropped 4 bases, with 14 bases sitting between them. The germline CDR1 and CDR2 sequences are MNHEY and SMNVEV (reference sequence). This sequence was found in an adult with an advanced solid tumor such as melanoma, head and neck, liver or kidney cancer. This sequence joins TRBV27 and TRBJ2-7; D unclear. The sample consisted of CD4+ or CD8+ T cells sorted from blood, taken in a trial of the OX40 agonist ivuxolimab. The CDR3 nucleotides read TGTGCCAGCAAGGCTCAGAGTGGTTACGAGCAGTACTTC. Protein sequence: CASKAQSGYEQYF.